The TCR beta chain under discussion was sequenced for a study of blood T cell repertoires in COVID-19. Measured with immunoSEQ multiplex PCR; TCRdb has only the in-frame clones, and not every one. The sample holds a few hundred thousand clones, roughly 85% seen once. J was trimmed by 5 bases and V by 5 bases; bases with no gene match: 8. Germline V lookup: CDR1 SEHNR, CDR2 FQNEAQ (reference sequence). The CDR3 is 15 residues long. In this sample, this clone turned up once. The sequence derives from a man between 60 and 70 years old who had recovered from COVID-19. The chain combines TRBV7-9 with TRBJ2-7, with 11 bases that match TRBD2. What was sequenced was peripheral blood. The CDR3 reads CASSLLAGGRDEQYF. The CDR3 nucleotides read TGTGCCAGCAGCCTGCTAGCGGGGGGTAGGGACGAGCAGTACTTC.